This T cell receptor (beta chain) was identified in a study of cytomegalovirus exposure and HLA in healthy donors. Broader study findings: The Asian-associated ancestry cluster reportedly had fewer N-insertions than the roughly 720-donor mean in a later analysis. Productive status was seen about 87% or about 30% of the time for most TCR beta V segments in an earlier analysis.

This clone was picked up one time. Its antigen is unknown. PCR employed 60 Vbeta and 13 Jbeta primers. Assay: immunoSEQ multiplex PCR; the TCRdb copy retains only in-frame clones and omits some. Here the sample spans 90,000 to 120,000 clones, approximately 76% being singletons. In germline, CDR1 is SGHRS, CDR2 YFSETQ. CDR3 length: 14 amino acids. The V gene end was trimmed by 5 bases and the J gene end by 4 bases; junction bases not matched to a gene: 3. This rearrangement joins TRBV5-1 to TRBJ2-1; 10 bases match TRBD1. This receptor was taken from a young woman in good health and CMV-seropositive. What was sequenced was PBMCs. CDR3 protein: CASRGQGLYNEQFF. The CDR3 DNA sequence: TGCGCCAGCAGGGGACAGGGGCTTTACAATGAGCAGTTCTTC.